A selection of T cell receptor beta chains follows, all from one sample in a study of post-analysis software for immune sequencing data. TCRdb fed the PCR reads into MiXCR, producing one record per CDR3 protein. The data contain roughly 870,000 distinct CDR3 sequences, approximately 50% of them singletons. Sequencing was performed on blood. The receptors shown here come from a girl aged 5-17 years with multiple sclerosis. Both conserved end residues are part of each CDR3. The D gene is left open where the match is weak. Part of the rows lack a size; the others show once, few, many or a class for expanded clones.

CAAARGPSYEQYF TGCGCCGCCGCCCGGGGGCCTTCCTACGAGCAGTACTTC TRBJ2-7 few . TRBV5-1
CASSAGLLLAKNIQYF TGCGCCAGCAGCGCGGGGCTTCTCTTAGCCAAAAACATTCAGTACTTC TRBJ2-4 . . TRBV5-1
CSAPASRLAGLSYNEQFF TGCAGTGCTCCAGCTAGCCGTCTAGCGGGGCTATCCTACAATGAGCAGTTCTTC TRBJ2-1 . TRBD2 TRBV20-1
CASSLGGLMSTDTQYF TGCGCCAGCAGCTTGGGGGGGCTCATGAGCACAGATACGCAGTATTTT TRBJ2-3 . . TRBV5-1
CASAGPYYEQYF TGTGCCTCGGCGGGACCCTACTACGAGCAGTACTTC TRBJ2-7 . . TRBV2
CASSSQGLPTYEQYF TGCGCCAGCAGCTCCCAGGGGCTCCCCACCTACGAGCAGTACTTC TRBJ2-7 . . TRBV5-1
CASSSGTTSFFTDTQYF TGTGCTAGCAGCTCCGGGACAACCAGCTTCTTCACAGATACGCAGTATTTT TRBJ2-3 . . TRBV7-7
CAIKKDRGTDYEQYF TGTGCCATCAAAAAGGACAGGGGGACTGACTACGAGCAGTACTTC TRBJ2-7 . TRBD1 TRBV10-3
CSARGDRGPETQYF TGCAGTGCTAGGGGGGACAGGGGACCAGAGACCCAGTACTTC TRBJ2-5 . TRBD1 TRBV20-1
CAIRTATIYNEQYF TGTGCCATCCGGACAGCAACTATCTACAATGAGCAGTACTTC TRBJ2-7 . . TRBV27
CAWSLWSYEQYF TGTGCCTGGAGTCTGTGGTCCTACGAGCAGTACTTC TRBJ2-7 . . TRBV30
CASSLARGGGESNQPQHF TGTGCCAGCAGCTTAGCGAGGGGAGGGGGCGAGAGCAATCAGCCCCAGCATTTT TRBJ1-5 . TRBD1 TRBV7-6
CSVELRGLGADTQYF TGCAGCGTTGAGCTTCGGGGGCTAGGTGCAGATACGCAGTATTTT TRBJ2-3 . . TRBV29-1
CASSKGETFLQETQYF TGTGCCAGCAGCAAAGGTGAAACCTTCCTCCAAGAGACCCAGTACTTC TRBJ2-5 few . TRBV21-1
CAISESTSGVYNEQFF TGTGCCATCAGTGAGTCGACTAGCGGGGTCTACAATGAGCAGTTCTTC TRBJ2-1 few TRBD2 TRBV10-3
CASSPYGAGGPIGETQYF TGTGCTAGCAGCCCCTACGGAGCGGGAGGGCCAATTGGAGAGACCCAGTACTTC TRBJ2-5 . TRBD2 TRBV7-7
CASSLYGGENTGELFF TGTGCCAGCAGCTTATACGGGGGGGAGAACACCGGGGAGCTGTTTTTT TRBJ2-2 . TRBD2 TRBV7-2
CSTRAGEQPQHF TGTTCCACAAGGGCGGGTGAACAGCCCCAGCATTTT TRBJ1-5 . . TRBV6-6
CASSYADYAGDYEQYF TGTGCCAGCAGCTACGCGGACTACGCGGGGGACTACGAGCAGTACTTC TRBJ2-7 . TRBD2 TRBV7-2
CSAPAWETQYF TGCAGTGCTCCGGCGTGGGAGACCCAGTACTTC TRBJ2-5 . . TRBV20-1
CASSSPGGGAGEQFF TGCGCCAGCAGCTCCCCCGGGGGGGGCGCAGGGGAGCAGTTCTTC TRBJ2-1 . TRBD2 TRBV5-1
CASSRGILFSGANVLTF TGTGCCAGCAGCCGGGGCATTCTCTTCTCTGGGGCCAACGTCCTGACTTTC TRBJ2-6 few . TRBV9
CASSQASGAYNEQFF TGTGCCAGCAGCCAAGCTAGCGGGGCCTACAATGAGCAGTTCTTC TRBJ2-1 . TRBD2 TRBV4-2
CASSSLTGGAGANVLTF TGTGCCAGCAGTTCCCTGACAGGGGGCGCTGGGGCCAACGTCCTGACTTTC TRBJ2-6 . TRBD1 TRBV6-5
CSVPRHGNYGYTF TGCAGCGTTCCGCGGCACGGAAACTATGGCTACACCTTC TRBJ1-2 once . TRBV29-1
CASSEFLAGGKETQYF TGTGCCAGCAGTGAATTCCTAGCGGGAGGGAAAGAGACCCAGTACTTC TRBJ2-5 . TRBD2 TRBV25-1
CASSPRQAQRGEQYF TGCGCCAGCAGCCCACGACAGGCACAGAGGGGCGAGCAGTACTTC TRBJ2-7 . . TRBV5-1
CASSLGQGALVQETQYF TGCGCCAGCAGCTTGGGACAGGGGGCGCTTGTCCAAGAGACCCAGTACTTC TRBJ2-5 . TRBD1 TRBV5-1
CSARGPLGYTF TGCAGTGCTCGGGGGCCCCTGGGCTACACCTTC TRBJ1-2 few . TRBV20-1
CASSLTGQAYNEQFF TGCGCCAGCAGCTTGACAGGGCAGGCCTACAATGAGCAGTTCTTC TRBJ2-1 few . TRBV5-1
CASSYSREFRAFF TGTGCCAGCAGTTACTCTCGGGAATTTCGAGCTTTCTTT TRBJ1-1 . . TRBV6-5
CASSYSARAEKRQYF TGTGCCAGCAGTTACTCGGCCCGGGCCGAAAAGAGGCAGTACTTC TRBJ2-5 . . TRBV6-8
CASSQDHDGKDIQYF TGTGCCAGCAGCCAAGATCACGACGGGAAGGACATTCAGTACTTC TRBJ2-4 few . TRBV4-2
CSARGASGANVLTF TGCAGCGCCAGAGGGGCCTCTGGGGCCAACGTCCTGACTTTC TRBJ2-6 . . TRBV20-1
CASSLQGSWNSPLHF TGTGCCAGCAGCTTACAAGGGTCGTGGAATTCACCCCTCCACTTT TRBJ1-6 few . TRBV7-9
CASSLQQGSTDTQYF TGCGCCAGCAGCTTACAACAGGGGAGCACAGATACGCAGTATTTT TRBJ2-3 . TRBD1 TRBV5-1
CASSGDRGMNTEAFF TGTGCCAGCAGCGGGGACAGGGGGATGAACACTGAAGCTTTCTTT TRBJ1-1 . TRBD1 TRBV5-6
CSARGTSGAKNIQYF TGCAGTGCTAGGGGGACTAGCGGGGCGAAAAATATTCAGTACTTC TRBJ2-4 few TRBD2 TRBV20-1
CASRNSGGRDEQFF TGTGCCAGCAGAAATAGCGGGGGGAGGGATGAGCAGTTCTTC TRBJ2-1 . TRBD2 TRBV12-3/TRBV12-4
CASSSPPPEYEQYF TGTGCCAGCAGTTCTCCCCCACCGGAATACGAGCAGTACTTC TRBJ2-7 . . TRBV27
CASSLAGPGLAYEQYF TGCGCCAGCAGCTTGGCTGGTCCGGGGTTGGCCTACGAGCAGTACTTC TRBJ2-7 few . TRBV5-1
CASSLAGTNQETQYF TGCGCCAGCAGCTTGGCCGGGACGAATCAAGAGACCCAGTACTTC TRBJ2-5 . . TRBV5-1
CASKPGERFEQYF TGTGCCAGCAAGCCAGGGGAGAGGTTTGAGCAGTACTTC TRBJ2-5 . . TRBV12-3/TRBV12-4
CASSLQGQGSYEQYF TGTGCCAGCAGCTTACAGGGACAGGGGTCCTACGAGCAGTACTTC TRBJ2-7 . TRBD1 TRBV7-2
CASSQNPDTQYF TGTGCCAGCAGCCAGAACCCAGATACGCAGTATTTT TRBJ2-3 few . TRBV16
CSARDDNHEKLFF TGCAGTGCTAGAGATGACAACCATGAAAAACTGTTTTTT TRBJ1-4 . . TRBV20-1
CASSQDEPRRNTEAFF TGCGCCAGCAGCCAAGATGAACCCCGGAGAAACACTGAAGCTTTCTTT TRBJ1-1 . . TRBV4-1
CASGPRDRVNYGYTF TGTGCTAGTGGTCCGAGGGACAGGGTTAACTATGGCTACACCTTC TRBJ1-2 . TRBD1 TRBV12-5
CASRLQGSPYEQYF TGTGCCAGCAGGTTACAGGGGTCCCCCTACGAGCAGTACTTC TRBJ2-7 few TRBD1 TRBV6-5
CASTVGSYNEQFF TGTGCCAGCACAGTAGGTTCCTACAATGAGCAGTTCTTC TRBJ2-1 . . TRBV6-5
CSARFGTDTQYF TGCAGTGCTAGGTTCGGCACAGATACGCAGTATTTT TRBJ2-3 . . TRBV20-1